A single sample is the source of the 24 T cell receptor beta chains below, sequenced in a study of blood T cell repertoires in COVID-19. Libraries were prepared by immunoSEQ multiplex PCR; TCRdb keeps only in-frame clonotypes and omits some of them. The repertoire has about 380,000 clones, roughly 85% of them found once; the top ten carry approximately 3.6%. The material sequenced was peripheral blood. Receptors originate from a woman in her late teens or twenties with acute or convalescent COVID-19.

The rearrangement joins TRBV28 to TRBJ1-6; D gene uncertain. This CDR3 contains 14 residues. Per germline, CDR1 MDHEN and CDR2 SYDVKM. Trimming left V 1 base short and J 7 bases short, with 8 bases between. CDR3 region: CASSLSSGNSPLHF. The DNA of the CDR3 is TGTGCCAGCAGTTTATCTTCGGGAAATTCACCCCTCCACTTT.

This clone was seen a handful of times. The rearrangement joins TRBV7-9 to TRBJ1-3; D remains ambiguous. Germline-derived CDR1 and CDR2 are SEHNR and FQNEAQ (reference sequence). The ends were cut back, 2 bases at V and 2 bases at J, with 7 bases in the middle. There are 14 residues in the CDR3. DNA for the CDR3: TGTGCCAGCAGCTTAATCTTAACTGGAAACACCATATATTTT. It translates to CASSLILTGNTIYF.

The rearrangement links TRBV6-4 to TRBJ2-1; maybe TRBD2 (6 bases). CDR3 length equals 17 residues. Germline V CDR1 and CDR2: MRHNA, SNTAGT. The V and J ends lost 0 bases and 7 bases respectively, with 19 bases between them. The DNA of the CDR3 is TGTGCCAGCAGTGACTCGGGGGGACGGTCATTACCTAATGAGCAGTTCTTC. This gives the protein CASSDSGGRSLPNEQFF.

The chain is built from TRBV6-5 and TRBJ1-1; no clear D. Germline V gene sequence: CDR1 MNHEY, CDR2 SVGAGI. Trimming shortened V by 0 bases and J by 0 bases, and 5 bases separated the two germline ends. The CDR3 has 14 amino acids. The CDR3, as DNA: TGTGCCAGCAGTTACTCCCGGGTGAACACTGAAGCTTTCTTT. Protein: CASSYSRVNTEAFF.

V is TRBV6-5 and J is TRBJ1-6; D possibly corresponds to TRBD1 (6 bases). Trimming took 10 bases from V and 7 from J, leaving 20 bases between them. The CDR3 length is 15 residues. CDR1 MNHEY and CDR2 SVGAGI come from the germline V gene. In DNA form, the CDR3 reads TGTGCCACGGGACAAAGGTTAAGGGTAAATTCACCCCTCCACTTT. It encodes CATGQRLRVNSPLHF.

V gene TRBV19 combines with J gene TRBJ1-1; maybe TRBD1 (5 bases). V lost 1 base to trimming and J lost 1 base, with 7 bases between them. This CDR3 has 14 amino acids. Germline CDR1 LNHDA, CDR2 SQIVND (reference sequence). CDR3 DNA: TGTGCCAGTAGTATAGTGGGGGGGAACACTGAAGCTTTCTTT. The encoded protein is CASSIVGGNTEAFF.

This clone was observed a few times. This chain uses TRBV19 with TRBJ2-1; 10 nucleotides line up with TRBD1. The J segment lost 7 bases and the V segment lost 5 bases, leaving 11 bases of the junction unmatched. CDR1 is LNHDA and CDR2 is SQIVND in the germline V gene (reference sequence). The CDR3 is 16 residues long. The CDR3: CASSDRGRGQENEQFF. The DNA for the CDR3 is TGTGCCAGTAGTGACAGGGGGCGCGGACAAGAAAATGAGCAGTTCTTC. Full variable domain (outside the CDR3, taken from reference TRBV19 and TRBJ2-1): DGGITQSPKYLFRKEGQNVTLSCEQNLNHDAMYWYRQDPGQGLRLIYYSQIVNDFQKGDIAEGYSVSREKKESFPLTVTSAQKNPTAFYLCASSDRGRGQENEQFFGPGTRLTVL.

In DNA, the CDR3 is TGTGCCAGCAGCTTATTGGGCAACAACGGCGAGCAGTACTTC. Translation gives CASSLLGNNGEQYF. This chain joins TRBV7-2 and TRBJ2-7; D gene unclear. Germline lookup yields CDR1 SGHTA and CDR2 FQGNSA. The CDR3 runs to 14 residues. V was trimmed by 2 bases and J by 6 bases, leaving 14 bases between them. Drawing the rest from reference TRBV7-2 and TRBJ2-7, the complete variable domain is GAGVSQSPSNKVTEKGKDVELRCDPISGHTALYWYRQSLGQGLEFLIYFQGNSAPDKSGLPSDRFSAERTGGSVSTLTIQRTQQEDSAVYLCASSLLGNNGEQYFGPGTRLTVT.

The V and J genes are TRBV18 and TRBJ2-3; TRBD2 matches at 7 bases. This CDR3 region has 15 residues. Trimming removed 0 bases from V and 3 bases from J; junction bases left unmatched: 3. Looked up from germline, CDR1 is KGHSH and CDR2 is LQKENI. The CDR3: CASSPPSGVTDTQYF. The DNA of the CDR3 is TGTGCCAGCTCACCACCGAGCGGGGTGACAGATACGCAGTATTTT.

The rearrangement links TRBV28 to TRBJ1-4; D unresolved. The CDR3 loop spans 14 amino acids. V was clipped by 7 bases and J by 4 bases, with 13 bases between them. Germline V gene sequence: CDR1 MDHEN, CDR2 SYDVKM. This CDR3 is CASTYHPINEKLFF. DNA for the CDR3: TGTGCCAGCACCTATCATCCGATTAATGAAAAACTGTTTTTT.

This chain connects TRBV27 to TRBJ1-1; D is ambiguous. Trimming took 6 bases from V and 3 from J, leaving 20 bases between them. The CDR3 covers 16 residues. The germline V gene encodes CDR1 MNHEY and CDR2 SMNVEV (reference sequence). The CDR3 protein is CASRSPLGGGYTEAFF. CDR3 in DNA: TGTGCCAGCAGATCCCCCTTGGGAGGCGGGTACACTGAAGCTTTCTTT.

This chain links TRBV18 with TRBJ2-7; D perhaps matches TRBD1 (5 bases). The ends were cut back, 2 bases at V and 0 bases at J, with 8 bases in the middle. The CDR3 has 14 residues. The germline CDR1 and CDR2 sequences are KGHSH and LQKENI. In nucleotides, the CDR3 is TGTGCCAGCTCACCAGACAGTAGCTCCTACGAGCAGTACTTC. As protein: CASSPDSSSYEQYF.

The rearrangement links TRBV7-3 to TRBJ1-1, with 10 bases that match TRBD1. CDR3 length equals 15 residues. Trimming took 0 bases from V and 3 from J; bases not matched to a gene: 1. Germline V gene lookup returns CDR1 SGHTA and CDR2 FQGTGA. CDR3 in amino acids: CASSLTGQGYTEAFF. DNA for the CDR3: TGTGCCAGCAGCTTAACGGGACAGGGGTACACTGAAGCTTTCTTT.

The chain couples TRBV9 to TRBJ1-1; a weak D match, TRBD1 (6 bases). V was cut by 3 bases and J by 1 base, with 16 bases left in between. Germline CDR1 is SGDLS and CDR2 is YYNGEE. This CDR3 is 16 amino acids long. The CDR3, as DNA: TGTGCCAGCAGCGCCGAGGAGTCAGGGGCGAACACTGAAGCTTTCTTT. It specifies CASSAEESGANTEAFF.

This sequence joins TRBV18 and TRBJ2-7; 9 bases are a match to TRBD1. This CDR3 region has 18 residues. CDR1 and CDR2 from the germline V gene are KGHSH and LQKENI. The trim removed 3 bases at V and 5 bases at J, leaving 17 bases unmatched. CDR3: CASSPTGPGQGPLDEQYF. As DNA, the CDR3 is TGTGCCAGCTCACCTACGGGGCCGGGACAGGGTCCCCTGGACGAGCAGTACTTC. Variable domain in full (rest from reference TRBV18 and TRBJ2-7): NAGVMQNPRHLVRRRGQEARLRCSPMKGHSHVYWYRQLPEEGLKFMVYLQKENIIDESGMPKERFSAEFPKEGPSILRIQQVVRGDSAAYFCASSPTGPGQGPLDEQYFGPGTRLTVT.

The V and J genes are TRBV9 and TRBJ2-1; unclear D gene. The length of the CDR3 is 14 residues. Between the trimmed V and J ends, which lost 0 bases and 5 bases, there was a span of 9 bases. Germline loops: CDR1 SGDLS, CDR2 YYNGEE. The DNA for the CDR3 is TGTGCCAGCAGCGTAGCAGGTTATAACAATGAGCAGTTCTTC. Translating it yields CASSVAGYNNEQFF. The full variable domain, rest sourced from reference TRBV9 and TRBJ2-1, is DSGVTQTPKHLITATGQRVTLRCSPRSGDLSVYWYQQSLDQGLQFLIQYYNGEERAKGNILERFSAQQFPDLHSELNLSSLELGDSALYFCASSVAGYNNEQFFGPGTRLTVL.

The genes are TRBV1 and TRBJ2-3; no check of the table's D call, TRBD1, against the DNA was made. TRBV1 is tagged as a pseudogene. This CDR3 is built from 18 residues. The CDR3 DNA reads TGCACCAGCAGCCAAGCTGGGGGCGAGGTAGTTTGGACAGATACGCAGTATTTT. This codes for CTSSQAGGEVVWTDTQYF.

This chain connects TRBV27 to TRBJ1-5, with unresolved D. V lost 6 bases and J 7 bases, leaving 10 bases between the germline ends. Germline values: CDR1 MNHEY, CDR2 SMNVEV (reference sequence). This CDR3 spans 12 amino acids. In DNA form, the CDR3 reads TGTGCCAGCAGGACGGGTGAGCAGCCCCAGCATTTT. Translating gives CASRTGEQPQHF.

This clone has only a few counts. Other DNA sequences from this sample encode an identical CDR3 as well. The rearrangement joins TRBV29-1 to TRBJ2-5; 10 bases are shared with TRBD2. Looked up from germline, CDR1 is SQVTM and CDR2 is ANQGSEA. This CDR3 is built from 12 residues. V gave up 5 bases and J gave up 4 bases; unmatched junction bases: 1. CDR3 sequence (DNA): TGCAGCGTTAGGACTAGCGGAGAGACCCAGTACTTC. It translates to CSVRTSGETQYF.

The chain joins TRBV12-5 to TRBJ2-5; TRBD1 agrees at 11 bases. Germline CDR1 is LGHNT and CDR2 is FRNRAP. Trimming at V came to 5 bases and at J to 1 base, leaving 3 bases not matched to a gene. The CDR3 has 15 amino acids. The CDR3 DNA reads TGTGCTAGTGGTACCGGGACAGGGGGCCAAGAGACCCAGTACTTC. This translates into CASGTGTGGQETQYF.

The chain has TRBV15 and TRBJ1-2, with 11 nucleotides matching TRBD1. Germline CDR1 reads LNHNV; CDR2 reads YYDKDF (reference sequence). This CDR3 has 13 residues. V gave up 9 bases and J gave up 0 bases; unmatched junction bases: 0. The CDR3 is CATGQGANYGYTF. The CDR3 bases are TGTGCCACGGGACAGGGGGCTAACTATGGCTACACCTTC.

CDR3 region: CASSLGLAGPYEQYF. The CDR3 DNA sequence: TGTGCCAGCAGCTTGGGGCTAGCGGGGCCCTACGAGCAGTACTTC. The V call is TRBV11-2, the J call TRBJ2-7; 9 bases are shared with TRBD2. The CDR3 runs 15 residues. J was trimmed by 2 bases and V by 3 bases; bases with no gene match: 5. Germline loops: CDR1 SGHAT, CDR2 FQNNGV.

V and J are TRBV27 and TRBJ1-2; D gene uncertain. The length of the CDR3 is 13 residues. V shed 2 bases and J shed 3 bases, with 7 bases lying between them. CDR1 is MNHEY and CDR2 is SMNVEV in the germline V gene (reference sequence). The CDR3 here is CASSLGPYYGYTF. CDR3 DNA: TGTGCCAGCAGTTTAGGGCCCTACTATGGCTACACCTTC.

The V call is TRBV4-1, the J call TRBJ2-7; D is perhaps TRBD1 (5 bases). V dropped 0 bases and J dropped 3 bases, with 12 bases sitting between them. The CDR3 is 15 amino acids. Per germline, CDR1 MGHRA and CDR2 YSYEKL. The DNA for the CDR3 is TGCGCCAGCAGCCAAGACAGGGCGAGCTACTACGAGCAGTACTTC. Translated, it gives CASSQDRASYYEQYF.